This is a list of T cell receptor beta chains from one sample in a study of T cells in Graves' hyperthyroidism and ophthalmopathy. MiXCR, run by TCRdb on the multiplex PCR reads, gives a single entry per CDR3 protein. The sample has hundreds of thousands of distinct CDR3 sequences; about 25% are singletons. The sequenced material came from blood. Receptors originate from a man aged 35 to 55 with Graves' hyperthyroidism that later progressed to Graves' ophthalmopathy. Each CDR3 is given with its conserved first and last residue. Each record gives: D gene, clone size, J gene, V gene, CDR3 protein, CDR3 DNA. D genes are given only for firm matches. The size of a clone is reported for some rows only, either as once, few or many, or as a class for expanded clones.

d_call: TRBD1
clone_size: many
j_call: TRBJ1-5
v_call: TRBV2
cdr3_aa: CASQRGLWGNQPQHF
cdr3_nt: TGTGCCTCCCAGAGGGGGCTGTGGGGCAATCAGCCCCAGCATTTT

d_call: .
clone_size: .
j_call: TRBJ1-5
v_call: TRBV12-3/TRBV12-4
cdr3_aa: CASSLSGEGPQHF
cdr3_nt: TGTGCCAGCAGTTTAAGCGGCGAAGGGCCCCAGCATTTT

d_call: .
clone_size: many
j_call: TRBJ2-2
v_call: TRBV12-3/TRBV12-4
cdr3_aa: CASTLISGNTGELFF
cdr3_nt: TGTGCCAGCACCCTTATCAGCGGGAACACCGGGGAGCTGTTTTTT

d_call: .
clone_size: once
j_call: TRBJ2-7
v_call: TRBV12-3/TRBV12-4
cdr3_aa: CASSTDLVGEQYF
cdr3_nt: TGTGCCAGCAGTACCGACTTAGTGGGCGAGCAGTACTTC

d_call: TRBD1
clone_size: many
j_call: TRBJ2-4
v_call: TRBV27
cdr3_aa: CASSLGRTGGQLAKNIQYF
cdr3_nt: TGTGCCAGCAGCCTTGGCCGGACAGGGGGCCAACTAGCCAAAAACATTCAGTACTTC

d_call: .
clone_size: .
j_call: TRBJ1-3
v_call: TRBV7-2
cdr3_aa: CASSRYTGSGNTIYF
cdr3_nt: TGTGCCAGCAGCCGATATACCGGCTCTGGAAACACCATATATTTT

d_call: TRBD1
clone_size: few
j_call: TRBJ1-5
v_call: TRBV2
cdr3_aa: CASSPEGQERNQPQHF
cdr3_nt: TGTGCCAGCAGTCCCGAAGGACAGGAGCGTAATCAGCCCCAGCATTTT

d_call: .
clone_size: medium-sized
j_call: TRBJ2-2
v_call: TRBV12-3/TRBV12-4
cdr3_aa: CASSRGTNTGELFF
cdr3_nt: TGTGCGAGCAGCCGCGGGACCAACACCGGGGAGCTGTTTTTT

d_call: TRBD2
clone_size: many
j_call: TRBJ2-2
v_call: TRBV4-2
cdr3_aa: CASSQASGRAVDGELFF
cdr3_nt: TGTGCCAGCAGCCAAGCGAGCGGGAGGGCCGTGGACGGGGAGCTGTTTTTT

d_call: .
clone_size: many
j_call: TRBJ1-1
v_call: TRBV11-2
cdr3_aa: CASSLKTEAFF
cdr3_nt: TGTGCCAGCAGCTTAAAGACAGAAGCTTTCTTT

d_call: .
clone_size: many
j_call: TRBJ2-2
v_call: TRBV6-5
cdr3_aa: CASSYQGLNTGELFF
cdr3_nt: TGTGCCAGCAGTTACCAGGGCCTAAACACCGGGGAGCTGTTTTTT

d_call: TRBD1
clone_size: many
j_call: TRBJ1-3
v_call: TRBV6-5
cdr3_aa: CARGGTGGNTIYF
cdr3_nt: TGTGCCAGGGGTGGGACAGGAGGGAACACCATATATTTT

d_call: TRBD1
clone_size: .
j_call: TRBJ1-1
v_call: TRBV6-5
cdr3_aa: CASSYSGQGPTEAFF
cdr3_nt: TGTGCCAGCAGTTACTCAGGACAGGGCCCCACTGAAGCTTTCTTT

d_call: .
clone_size: many
j_call: TRBJ1-1
v_call: TRBV20-1
cdr3_aa: CSAIDVGGANTEAFF
cdr3_nt: TGCAGTGCTATTGATGTCGGCGGAGCGAACACTGAAGCTTTCTTT

d_call: TRBD1
clone_size: .
j_call: TRBJ1-2
v_call: TRBV19
cdr3_aa: CASSRSTGASGYGYTF
cdr3_nt: TGTGCCAGTAGTAGGTCGACAGGGGCCTCTGGCTATGGCTACACCTTC

d_call: .
clone_size: .
j_call: TRBJ1-1
v_call: TRBV20-1
cdr3_aa: CSARPPREMSEAFF
cdr3_nt: TGCAGTGCTAGGCCCCCTCGGGAGATGTCTGAAGCTTTCTTT

d_call: .
clone_size: .
j_call: TRBJ2-5
v_call: TRBV7-7
cdr3_aa: CASSTTGETQYF
cdr3_nt: TGTGCTAGCAGCACGACTGGGGAGACCCAGTACTTC

d_call: .
clone_size: many
j_call: TRBJ1-1
v_call: TRBV7-6
cdr3_aa: CASSALNTEAFF
cdr3_nt: TGTGCCAGCAGCGCTTTGAACACTGAAGCTTTCTTT

d_call: .
clone_size: many
j_call: TRBJ2-2
v_call: TRBV6-4
cdr3_aa: CASSPETQLVLNTGELFF
cdr3_nt: TGTGCCAGCAGTCCAGAAACGCAGTTGGTCTTGAACACCGGGGAGCTGTTTTTT

d_call: .
clone_size: many
j_call: TRBJ2-7
v_call: TRBV6-1
cdr3_aa: CASSKDTEKAYEQYF
cdr3_nt: TGTGCCAGCAGTAAGGACACAGAGAAGGCCTACGAGCAGTACTTC

d_call: TRBD1
clone_size: many
j_call: TRBJ2-5
v_call: TRBV15
cdr3_aa: CATSRSPPLPPAPTGGQETQYF
cdr3_nt: TGTGCCACCAGCAGATCGCCACCCCTTCCACCGGCCCCGACAGGGGGCCAAGAGACCCAGTACTTC

d_call: TRBD1
clone_size: .
j_call: TRBJ2-7
v_call: TRBV6-1
cdr3_aa: CASRPAGQGSSYEQYF
cdr3_nt: TGTGCCAGCAGACCGGCGGGACAGGGGAGCTCCTACGAGCAGTACTTC

d_call: .
clone_size: .
j_call: TRBJ1-1
v_call: TRBV11-2
cdr3_aa: CASSLDPLGAEAFF
cdr3_nt: TGTGCCAGCAGCTTAGATCCCCTAGGAGCTGAAGCTTTCTTT

d_call: .
clone_size: many
j_call: TRBJ2-7
v_call: TRBV24-1
cdr3_aa: CATSDPARANYEQYF
cdr3_nt: TGTGCCACCAGTGATCCTGCACGGGCGAACTACGAGCAGTACTTC

d_call: .
clone_size: .
j_call: TRBJ1-1
v_call: TRBV28
cdr3_aa: CASSPHGLMNTEAFF
cdr3_nt: TGTGCCAGCAGTCCTCATGGCCTAATGAACACTGAAGCTTTCTTT

d_call: .
clone_size: .
j_call: TRBJ2-7
v_call: TRBV6-1
cdr3_aa: CASSPRDNTYEQYF
cdr3_nt: TGTGCCAGCAGTCCCCGGGACAACACCTACGAGCAGTACTTC

d_call: .
clone_size: many
j_call: TRBJ1-1
v_call: TRBV4-1
cdr3_aa: CASRPGPKGKNTEAFF
cdr3_nt: TGCGCCAGCAGGCCCGGGCCCAAAGGGAAGAACACTGAAGCTTTCTTT

d_call: .
clone_size: many
j_call: TRBJ2-2
v_call: TRBV19
cdr3_aa: CATSGRAGELFF
cdr3_nt: TGTGCCACCTCCGGACGAGCCGGGGAGCTGTTTTTT